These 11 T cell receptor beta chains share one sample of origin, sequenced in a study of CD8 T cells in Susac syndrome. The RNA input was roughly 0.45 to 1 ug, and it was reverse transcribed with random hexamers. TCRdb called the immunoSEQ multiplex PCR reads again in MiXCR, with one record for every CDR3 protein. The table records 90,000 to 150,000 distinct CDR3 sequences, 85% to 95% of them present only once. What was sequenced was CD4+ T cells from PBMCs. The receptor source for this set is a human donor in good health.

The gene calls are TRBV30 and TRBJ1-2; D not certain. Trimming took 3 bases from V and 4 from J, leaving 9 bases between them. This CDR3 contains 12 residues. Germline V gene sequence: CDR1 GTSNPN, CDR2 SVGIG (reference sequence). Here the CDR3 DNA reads TGTGCCTGGAGGACGATCCCCTATGGCTACACCTTC. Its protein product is CAWRTIPYGYTF.

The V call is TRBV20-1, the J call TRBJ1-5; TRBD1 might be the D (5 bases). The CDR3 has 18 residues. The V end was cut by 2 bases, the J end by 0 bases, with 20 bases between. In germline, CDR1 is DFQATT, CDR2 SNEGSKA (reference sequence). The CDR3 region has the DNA TGCAGTGCTAGATTTGGGGCGGCCGAGCAAGATAGCAATCAGCCCCAGCATTTT. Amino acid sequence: CSARFGAAEQDSNQPQHF.

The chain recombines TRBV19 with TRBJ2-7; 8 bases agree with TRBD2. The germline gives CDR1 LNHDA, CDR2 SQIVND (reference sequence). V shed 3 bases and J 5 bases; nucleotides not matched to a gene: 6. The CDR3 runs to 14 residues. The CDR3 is CASSIGGRFNEQYF. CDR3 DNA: TGTGCCAGTAGTATTGGCGGGAGGTTCAACGAGCAGTACTTC.

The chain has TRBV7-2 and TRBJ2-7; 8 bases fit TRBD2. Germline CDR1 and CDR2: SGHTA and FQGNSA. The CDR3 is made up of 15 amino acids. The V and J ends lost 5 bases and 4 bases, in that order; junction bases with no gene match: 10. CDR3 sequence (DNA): TGTGCCAGCAGCCCCGGGGGGGTGAGGATGTACGAGCAGTACTTC. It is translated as CASSPGGVRMYEQYF.

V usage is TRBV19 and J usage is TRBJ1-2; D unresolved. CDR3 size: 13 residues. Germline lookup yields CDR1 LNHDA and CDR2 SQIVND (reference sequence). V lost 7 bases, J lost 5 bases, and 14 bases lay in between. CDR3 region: CASTPIGEYGYTF. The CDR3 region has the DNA TGTGCCAGTACCCCAATTGGAGAATATGGCTACACCTTC.

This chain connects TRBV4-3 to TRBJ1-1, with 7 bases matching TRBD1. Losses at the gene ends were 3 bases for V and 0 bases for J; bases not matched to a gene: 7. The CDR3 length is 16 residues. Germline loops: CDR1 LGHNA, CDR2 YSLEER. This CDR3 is CASSQDVGGLNTEAFF. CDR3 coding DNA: TGCGCCAGCAGCCAGGATGTAGGGGGCCTGAACACTGAAGCTTTCTTT.

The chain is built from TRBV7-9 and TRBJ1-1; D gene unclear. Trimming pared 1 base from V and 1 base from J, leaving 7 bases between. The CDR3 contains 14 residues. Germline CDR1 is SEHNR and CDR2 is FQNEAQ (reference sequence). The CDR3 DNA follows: TGTGCCAGCAGCTTAGGGGCGCAGAACACTGAAGCTTTCTTT. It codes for CASSLGAQNTEAFF.

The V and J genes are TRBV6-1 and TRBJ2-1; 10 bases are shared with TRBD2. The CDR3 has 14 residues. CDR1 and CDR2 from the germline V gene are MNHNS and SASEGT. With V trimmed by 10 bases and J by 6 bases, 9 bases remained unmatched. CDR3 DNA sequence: TGTGCCACCTCCGGGACTAGCGAAATCAATGAGCAGTTCTTC. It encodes CATSGTSEINEQFF.

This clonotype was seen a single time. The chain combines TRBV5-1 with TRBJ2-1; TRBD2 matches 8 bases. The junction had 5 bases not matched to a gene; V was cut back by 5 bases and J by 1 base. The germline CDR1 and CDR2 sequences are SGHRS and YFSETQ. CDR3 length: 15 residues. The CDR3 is CASRIIAGSYNEQFF. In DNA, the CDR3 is TGCGCCAGCAGAATTATAGCGGGATCCTACAATGAGCAGTTCTTC.

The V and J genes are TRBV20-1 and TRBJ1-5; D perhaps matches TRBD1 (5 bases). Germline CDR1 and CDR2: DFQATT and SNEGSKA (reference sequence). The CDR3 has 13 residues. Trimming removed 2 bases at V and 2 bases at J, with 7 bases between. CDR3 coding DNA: TGCAGTGCTAGACAGGGCGGCAATCAGCCCCAGCATTTT. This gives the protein CSARQGGNQPQHF.

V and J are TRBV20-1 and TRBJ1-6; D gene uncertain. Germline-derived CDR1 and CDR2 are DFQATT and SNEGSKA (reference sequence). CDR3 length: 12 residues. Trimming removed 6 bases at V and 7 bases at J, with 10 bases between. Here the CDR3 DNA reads TGCAGTGCGGAAGGTCCAAATTCACCCCTCCACTTT. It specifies CSAEGPNSPLHF.